The 10 T cell receptor beta chains in this list originate from one sample, sequenced in a study of cytomegalovirus exposure and HLA in healthy donors. Clones were read by immunoSEQ multiplex PCR, and TCRdb kept only the in-frame ones, dropping some. Of 200,000 or so clones listed, 75% to 85% are singletons. Source material: PBMCs. These receptors originate from a woman aged 25-40 years in good health and CMV-seropositive.

The chain employs TRBV2 and TRBJ1-1; no reliable D call. The CDR3 length is 10 residues. Germline V gene data show CDR1 as SNHLY and CDR2 as FYNNEI. With 4 bases removed from V and 7 bases from J, the gap between germline ends came to 4 bases. The CDR3 loop is CASSVGEAFF. Written as DNA, the CDR3 is TGTGCCAGCAGTGTCGGTGAAGCTTTCTTT.

This sequence joins TRBV10-3 and TRBJ2-7; TRBD2 aligns across 10 bases. J was trimmed by 0 bases and V by 0 bases; bases with no gene match: 2. Per the germline V gene, CDR1 is ENHRY and CDR2 is SYGVKD. The CDR3 sequence is 16 residues long. CDR3 residues: CAISESTSGVSYEQYF. The CDR3 bases are TGTGCCATCAGTGAGTCTACTAGCGGGGTCTCCTACGAGCAGTACTTC.

The gene calls are TRBV9 and TRBJ2-7; D not resolved. From germline, CDR1 is SGDLS and CDR2 YYNGEE. The CDR3 covers 14 residues. Deletions cut 0 bases from V and 0 bases from J, with 7 bases between. The DNA for the CDR3 is TGTGCCAGCAGCGTAGTCCCCAGCTCCTACGAGCAGTACTTC. This translates into CASSVVPSSYEQYF.

This sequence joins TRBV9 and TRBJ2-1; 7 nucleotides line up with TRBD2. There are 15 residues in the CDR3. V shed 3 bases and J 6 bases; nucleotides not matched to a gene: 9. The germline gives CDR1 SGDLS, CDR2 YYNGEE. CDR3 DNA sequence: TGTGCCAGCAGCGGAACTAGCGCCGGAAGCAATGAGCAGTTCTTC. Translation gives CASSGTSAGSNEQFF.

This chain uses TRBV2 with TRBJ2-7; TRBD2 matches at 8 bases. There are 14 residues in the CDR3. V was pared by 7 bases and J by 2 bases, with 7 bases of the junction left unmatched. CDR1 SNHLY and CDR2 FYNNEI come from the germline V gene. CDR3 loop: CASMGGTSPYEQYF. CDR3 nucleotides: TGTGCCAGCATGGGAGGGACTAGTCCCTACGAGCAGTACTTC.

J is TRBJ1-4 and V is TRBV25-1, with D tentatively TRBD1 (5 bases). The CDR3 covers 16 residues. Germline V lookup: CDR1 MGHDK, CDR2 SYGVNS. The V end lost 0 bases, the J end lost 6 bases, and 14 bases lay between the germline ends. The CDR3: CASSEYNGAEDEKLFF. CDR3 nucleotides: TGTGCCAGCAGTGAATATAATGGGGCTGAAGATGAAAAACTGTTTTTT.

In DNA, the CDR3 is TGTGCCAGTAGCTCACCGGGACTAAACTACGAGCAGTACTTC. It specifies CASSSPGLNYEQYF. The chain carries TRBV19 and TRBJ2-7; 7 nucleotides agree with TRBD2. This CDR3 comprises 14 residues. Germline values: CDR1 LNHDA, CDR2 SQIVND (reference sequence). The J segment lost 3 bases and the V segment lost 6 bases, leaving 8 bases of the junction unmatched.

This chain uses TRBV11-1 with TRBJ2-1; 8 bases are a match to TRBD1. CDR3 length: 15 amino acids. The germline V gene has CDR1 SGHAT and CDR2 FQDESV (reference sequence). Trimming cost V 4 bases and J 9 bases; bases outside gene matches: 11. Here the CDR3 reads CASSSDRAPLGEQFF. CDR3 DNA: TGTGCCAGCAGCTCGGACAGGGCCCCCCTGGGTGAGCAGTTCTTC.

This chain joins TRBV6-4 and TRBJ1-1; 8 bases match TRBD1. Germline CDR1 and CDR2: MRHNA and SNTAGT. Trimming took 0 bases from V and 3 from J; bases not matched to a gene: 9. This CDR3 contains 17 residues. The CDR3 DNA follows: TGTGCCAGCAGTGACTCGGCCAGGGGGCGTCCCCACACTGAAGCTTTCTTT. This gives the protein CASSDSARGRPHTEAFF.

Worth noting for this clone: The same CDR3 also results from other DNA sequences found in this sample. The V and J genes are TRBV7-9 and TRBJ1-2; 10 bases align to TRBD1. The CDR3 has 14 amino acids. Germline V gives CDR1 SEHNR, CDR2 FQNEAQ (reference sequence). V lost 6 bases, J lost 4 bases, and 5 bases stayed unmatched. The CDR3 region is CASSPTGGGYGYTF. Here the CDR3 DNA reads TGTGCCAGCAGTCCGACAGGGGGCGGCTATGGCTACACCTTC.